Below, one T cell receptor (beta chain) is given with its context. The target antigen is unknown. Sequence data for DNA of cultured CD4+ T cells were generated by the Oncomine TCR Beta short-read assay. TCRdb called the PCR reads again in MiXCR, with one record for every CDR3 protein. This sample has around 5,200 distinct CDR3 sequences; around 50% occur once, and the top ten carry 30% to 40%. The sample belongs to a study of vaccination and CD4 T cells after COVID-19. Treatment meaning: approximately 11-day PBMC culture with coronavirus spike peptide pools or control peptides (ViraFEST assay). V shed 5 bases and J shed 7 bases, with 9 bases lying between them. The CDR3 contains 13 residues. Per the germline V gene, CDR1 is SGHTA and CDR2 is FQGTGA.

The sample was CD4+ T cells from blood, cultured in vitro. The clonotype was recovered from a human donor who had recovered from COVID-19. The chain recombines TRBV7-3 with TRBJ1-6; D not resolved. The CDR3: CASSPTLNSPLHF. The CDR3 region has the DNA TGTGCCAGCAGCCCTACCCTAAATTCACCCCTCCACTTT.